There are many counts of the clone carrying this T cell receptor beta chain. Its antigen is currently unknown. This record belongs to a study of spatial heterogeneity in lung cancer. Study in general: Strongly correlated with TCR transcript counts in tumor regions was a T cell module score, which was a transcriptional module score calculated from matched bulk RNA-seq.

Each CDR3 protein is one row after TCRdb ran MiXCR on the 5' RACE reads. The repertoire consists of 13,000 or so distinct CDR3 sequences, with around 3.8% occurring once and the leading ten covering around 8%. Described time point: sample taken at primary tumor resection. Frozen PBMC, nontumor lung or tumor provided whole RNA, which was sequenced unsorted. The study, taken as a whole, reports: Expanded intratumoral alpha and beta TCR counts tracked tumor mutation counts.

Germline lookup yields CDR1 SGHKS and CDR2 YYEKEE (reference sequence). The CDR3 is 14 amino acids. The ends lost 5 bases at V and 4 bases at J; junction bases unmatched: 7. This receptor was taken from a male donor with early-stage non-small cell lung cancer. The chain joins TRBV5-5 to TRBJ1-2; 8 bases map to TRBD1. The sample consisted of lung tumor tissue, taken at surgery. The CDR3 reads CASRPGQAVYGYTF. DNA for the CDR3: TGTGCCAGCAGGCCGGGACAGGCAGTCTATGGCTACACCTTC. The complete variable domain, with remaining parts taken from reference TRBV5-5 and TRBJ1-2, reads DAGVTQSPTHLIKTRGQQVTLRCSPISGHKSVSWYQQVLGQGPQFIFQYYEKEERGRGNFPDRFSARQFPNYSSELNVNALLLGDSALYLCASRPGQAVYGYTFGSGTRLTVV.